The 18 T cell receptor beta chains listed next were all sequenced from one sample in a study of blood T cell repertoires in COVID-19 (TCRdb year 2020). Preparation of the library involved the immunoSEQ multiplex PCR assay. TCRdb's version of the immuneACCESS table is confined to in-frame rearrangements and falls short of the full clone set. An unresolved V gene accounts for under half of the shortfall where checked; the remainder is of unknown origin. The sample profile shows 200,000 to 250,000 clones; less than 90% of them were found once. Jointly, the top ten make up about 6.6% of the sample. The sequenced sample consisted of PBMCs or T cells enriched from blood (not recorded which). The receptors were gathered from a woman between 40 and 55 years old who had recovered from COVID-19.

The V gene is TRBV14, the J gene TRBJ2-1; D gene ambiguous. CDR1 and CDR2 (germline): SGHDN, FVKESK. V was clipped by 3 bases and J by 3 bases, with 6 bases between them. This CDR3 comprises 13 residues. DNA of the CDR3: TGTGCCAGCAGCCAGGCCAACTACAATGAGCAGTTCTTC. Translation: CASSQANYNEQFF. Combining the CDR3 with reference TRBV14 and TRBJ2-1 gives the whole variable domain EAGVTQFPSHSVIEKGQTVTLRCDPISGHDNLYWYRRVMGKEIKFLLHFVKESKQDESGMPNNRFLAERTGGTYSTLKVQPAELEDSGVYFCASSQANYNEQFFGPGTRLTVL.

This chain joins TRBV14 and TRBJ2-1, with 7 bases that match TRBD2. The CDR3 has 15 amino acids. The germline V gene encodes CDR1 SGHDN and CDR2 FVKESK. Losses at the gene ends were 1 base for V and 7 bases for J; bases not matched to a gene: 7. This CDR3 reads CASSQGREKRNEQFF. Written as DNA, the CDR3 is TGTGCCAGCAGCCAAGGGCGGGAGAAGAGAAATGAGCAGTTCTTC.

CDR3 nucleotides: TGTGCCAGCAGCAAATCGGGAGGGGATGGGACCCAGTACTTC. Amino acids: CASSKSGGDGTQYF. The chain links TRBV7-8 to TRBJ2-5, with 8 positions matching TRBD2. CDR1 is SGHVS, CDR2 FQNEAQ, per germline. J was trimmed by 7 bases and V by 5 bases; bases with no gene match: 9. The CDR3 spans 14 residues.

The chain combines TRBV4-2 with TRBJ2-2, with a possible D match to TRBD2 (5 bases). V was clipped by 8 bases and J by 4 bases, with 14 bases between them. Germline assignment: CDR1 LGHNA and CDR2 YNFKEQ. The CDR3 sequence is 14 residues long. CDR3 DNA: TGTGCCAGCGCCACCCTAGCCGGCACCGGGGAGCTGTTTTTT. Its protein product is CASATLAGTGELFF.

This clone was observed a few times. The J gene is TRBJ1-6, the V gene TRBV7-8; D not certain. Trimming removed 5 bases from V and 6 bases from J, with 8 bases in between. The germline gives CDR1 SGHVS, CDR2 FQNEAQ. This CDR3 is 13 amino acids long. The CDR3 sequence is CASSALSNSPLHF. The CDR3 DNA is TGTGCCAGCAGCGCATTGAGTAATTCACCCCTCCACTTT.

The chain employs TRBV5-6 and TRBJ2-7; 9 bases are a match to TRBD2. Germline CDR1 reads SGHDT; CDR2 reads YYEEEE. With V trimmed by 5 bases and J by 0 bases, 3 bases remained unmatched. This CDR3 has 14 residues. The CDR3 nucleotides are TGTGCCAGCAGGAAAGCGGGAGGCTCCTACGAGCAGTACTTC. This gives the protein CASRKAGGSYEQYF.

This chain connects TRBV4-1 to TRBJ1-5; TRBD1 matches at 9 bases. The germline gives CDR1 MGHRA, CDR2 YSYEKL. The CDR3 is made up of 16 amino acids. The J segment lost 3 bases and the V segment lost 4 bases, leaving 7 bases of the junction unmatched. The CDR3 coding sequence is TGCGCCAGCAGCCTTGGGACAGGGATAACCAATCAGCCCCAGCATTTT. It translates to CASSLGTGITNQPQHF.

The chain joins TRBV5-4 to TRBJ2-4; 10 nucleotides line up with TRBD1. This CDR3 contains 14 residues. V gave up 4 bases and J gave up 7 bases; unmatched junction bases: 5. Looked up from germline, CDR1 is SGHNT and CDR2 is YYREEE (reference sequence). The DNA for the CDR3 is TGTGCCAGCAGCAGGGACAGGGGAGGGAACATTCAGTACTTC. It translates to CASSRDRGGNIQYF.

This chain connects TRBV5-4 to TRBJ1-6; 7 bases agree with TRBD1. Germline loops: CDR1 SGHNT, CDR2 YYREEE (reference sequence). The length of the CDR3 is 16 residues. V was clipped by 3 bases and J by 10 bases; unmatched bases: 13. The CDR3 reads CASSSTAGTVESPLHF. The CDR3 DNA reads TGTGCCAGCAGCTCCACCGCCGGGACAGTAGAGTCACCCCTCCACTTT. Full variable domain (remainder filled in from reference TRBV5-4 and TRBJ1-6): ETGVTQSPTHLIKTRGQQVTLRCSSQSGHNTVSWYQQALGQGPQFIFQYYREEENGRGNFPPRFSGLQFPNYSSELNVNALELDDSALYLCASSSTAGTVESPLHFGNGTRLTVT.

CDR3: CASSPLMSGRGYEQFF. The CDR3 coding sequence is TGTGCCAGCAGCCCACTAATGAGCGGGAGAGGCTATGAGCAGTTCTTC. J is TRBJ2-1 and V is TRBV3-1 (or the pseudogene TRBV3-2), with TRBD2 matching 8 bases. Losses at the gene ends were 4 bases for V and 8 bases for J; bases not matched to a gene: 13. This CDR3 is built from 16 residues. Per germline, CDR1 LGHDT and CDR2 YNNKEL (reference sequence).

The CDR3 DNA is TGTGCCAGCAGCTCATCCGGGACTCCCGTGGACGAGCAGTACTTC. Encoded protein: CASSSSGTPVDEQYF. The J gene is TRBJ2-7, the V gene TRBV7-3; D is perhaps TRBD2 (6 bases). CDR1 is SGHTA, CDR2 FQGTGA, per germline. This CDR3 contains 15 residues. V was clipped by 4 bases and J by 5 bases, with 18 bases between them.

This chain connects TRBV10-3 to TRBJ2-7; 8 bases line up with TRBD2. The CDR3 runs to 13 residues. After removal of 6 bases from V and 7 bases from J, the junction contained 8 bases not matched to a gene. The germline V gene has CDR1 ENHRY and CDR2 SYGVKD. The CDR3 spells CAISAGTSREQYF. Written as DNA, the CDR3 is TGTGCCATCAGCGCCGGGACTAGTAGAGAGCAGTACTTC.

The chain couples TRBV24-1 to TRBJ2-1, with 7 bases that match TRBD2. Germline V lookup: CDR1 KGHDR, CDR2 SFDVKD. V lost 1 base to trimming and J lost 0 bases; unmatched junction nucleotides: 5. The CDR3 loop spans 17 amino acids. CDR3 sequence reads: CATSDFRGLGSYNEQFF. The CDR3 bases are TGTGCCACCAGTGATTTTCGCGGACTAGGCTCCTACAATGAGCAGTTCTTC.

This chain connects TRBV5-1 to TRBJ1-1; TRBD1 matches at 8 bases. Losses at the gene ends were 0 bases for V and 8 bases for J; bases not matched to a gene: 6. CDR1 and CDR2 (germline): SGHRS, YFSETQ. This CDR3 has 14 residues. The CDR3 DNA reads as TGCGCCAGCAGCTTGGGCGGGACAGGAGGAGAAGCTTTCTTT. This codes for CASSLGGTGGEAFF.

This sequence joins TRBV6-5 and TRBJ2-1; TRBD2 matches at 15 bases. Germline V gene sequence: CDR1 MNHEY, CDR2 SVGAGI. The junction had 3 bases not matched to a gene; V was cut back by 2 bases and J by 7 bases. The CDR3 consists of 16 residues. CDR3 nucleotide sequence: TGTGCCAGCAGTTACGACGGACTAGCGGGAGGGAATGAGCAGTTCTTC. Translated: CASSYDGLAGGNEQFF.

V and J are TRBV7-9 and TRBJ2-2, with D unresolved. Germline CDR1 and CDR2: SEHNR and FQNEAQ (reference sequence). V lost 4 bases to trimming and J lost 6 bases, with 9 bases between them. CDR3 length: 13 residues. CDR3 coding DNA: TGTGCCAGCAGCTCCTTAGCCGCCGGGGAGCTGTTTTTT. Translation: CASSSLAAGELFF. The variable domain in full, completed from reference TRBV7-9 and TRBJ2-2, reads DTGVSQNPRHKITKRGQNVTFRCDPISEHNRLYWYRQTLGQGPEFLTYFQNEAQLEKSRLLSDRFSAERPKGSFSTLEIQRTEQGDSAMYLCASSSLAAGELFFGEGSRLTVL.

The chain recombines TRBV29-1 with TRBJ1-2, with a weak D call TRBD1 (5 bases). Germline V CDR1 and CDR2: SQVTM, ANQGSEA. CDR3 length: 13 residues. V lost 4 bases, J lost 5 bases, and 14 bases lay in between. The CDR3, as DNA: TGCAGCGTTGGGTCTGGGGCGCATTATGGCTACACCTTC. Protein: CSVGSGAHYGYTF.

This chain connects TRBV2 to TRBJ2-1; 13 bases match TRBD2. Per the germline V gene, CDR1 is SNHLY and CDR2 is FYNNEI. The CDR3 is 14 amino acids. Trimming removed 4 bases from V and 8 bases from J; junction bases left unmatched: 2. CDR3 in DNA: TGTGCCAGCAGTGGGACTAGCGGGAGAGATGAGCAGTTCTTC. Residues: CASSGTSGRDEQFF.